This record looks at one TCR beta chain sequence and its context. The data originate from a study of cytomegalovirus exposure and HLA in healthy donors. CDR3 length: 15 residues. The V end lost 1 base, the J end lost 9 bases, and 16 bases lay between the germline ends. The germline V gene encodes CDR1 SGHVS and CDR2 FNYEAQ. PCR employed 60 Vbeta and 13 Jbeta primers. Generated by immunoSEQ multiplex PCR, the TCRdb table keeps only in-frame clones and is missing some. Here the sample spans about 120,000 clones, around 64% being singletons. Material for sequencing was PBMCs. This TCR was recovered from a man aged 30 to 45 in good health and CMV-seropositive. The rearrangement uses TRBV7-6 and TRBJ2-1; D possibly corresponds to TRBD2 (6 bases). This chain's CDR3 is CASSLGWGELVEQFF. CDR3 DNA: TGTGCCAGCAGCTTAGGATGGGGGGAGCTAGTTGAGCAGTTCTTC.